This TCR beta chain was captured in a study of regulatory T cells in long-lasting Graves disease. The study's findings and limits: TRBV28, TRBJ1-2 and TRBJ2-5 were favored in persistent disease.

iRepertoire HTBI primers and Arm-PCR of CDR3 regions built TCR beta libraries. TCRdb passed the multiplex PCR reads through MiXCR, listing each CDR3 protein once. The sample yields around 400,000 distinct CDR3 sequences, 21% seen once. Noted time point: persistent/refractory GD, antithyroid drugs over 5 years with positive TRAb. Extracted RNA from PBMCs served as the source of the TCR library. With 5 bases removed from V and 9 bases from J, the gap between germline ends came to 23 bases. Germline CDR1 reads SEHNR; CDR2 reads FQNEAQ (reference sequence). CDR3 length: 17 amino acids. The table lists this clonotype with many counts. Its antigen is unknown.

The specimen was peripheral blood mononuclear cells (PBMCs), collected when the disease was refractory, from a patient treated with antithyroid drugs. The clonotype was recovered from a female donor with Graves disease. The V call is TRBV7-9, the J call TRBJ1-6; unclear D gene. CDR3 coding DNA: TGTGCCAGCAGCATCTGGACCTACAAGAACGGCGGTTCACCCCTCCACTTT. It translates to CASSIWTYKNGGSPLHF.